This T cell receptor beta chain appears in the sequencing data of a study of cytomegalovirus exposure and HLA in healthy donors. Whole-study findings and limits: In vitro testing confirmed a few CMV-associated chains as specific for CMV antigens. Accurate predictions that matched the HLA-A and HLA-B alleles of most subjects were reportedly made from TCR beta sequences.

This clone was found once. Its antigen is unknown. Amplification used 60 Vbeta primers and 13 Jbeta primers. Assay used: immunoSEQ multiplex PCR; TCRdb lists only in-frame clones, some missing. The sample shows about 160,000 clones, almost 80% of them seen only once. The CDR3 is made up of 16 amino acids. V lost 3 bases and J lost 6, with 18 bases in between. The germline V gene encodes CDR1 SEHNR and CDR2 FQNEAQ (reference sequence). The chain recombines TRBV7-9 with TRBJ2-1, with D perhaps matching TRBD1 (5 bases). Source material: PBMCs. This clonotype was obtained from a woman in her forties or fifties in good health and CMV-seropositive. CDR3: CASSLGPLSEFNEQFF. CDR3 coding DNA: TGTGCCAGCAGCTTGGGGCCGCTGTCGGAATTCAATGAGCAGTTCTTC.